This T cell receptor (beta chain) was profiled in a study of T-cell memory formation after mild COVID-19. Study conclusions and caveats: Some SARS-CoV-2-responding clones were already detected in memory before infection.

Looked up from germline, CDR1 is SGHRS and CDR2 is YFSETQ. The CDR3 covers 16 residues. V was pared by 6 bases and J by 9 bases, with 20 bases of the junction left unmatched. TCR alpha and TCR beta cDNA libraries carrying sample barcodes and UMIs came from 5'RACE with constant-segment primers. One entry per CDR3 protein results from TCRdb running MiXCR on the 5' RACE reads. This table holds more than 300,000 distinct CDR3 sequences, roughly 13% found once. In its sample, this clonotype was seen many times. Antigen unknown. The sample consisted of PBMCs or a T cell subset sorted from them (not recorded which). The chain employs TRBV5-1 and TRBJ2-7; 8 nucleotides match TRBD2. This TCR was recovered from a man aged 18 to 30 who had mild COVID-19 (a few samples of this study predate the infection). Cell type and time point are not known. CDR3 nucleotide sequence: TGCGCCAGCACCCCTTCGCCTACGGGGGGGGCGAACCGGCAGTACTTC. As protein: CASTPSPTGGANRQYF.